This record covers a single T cell receptor beta chain. Its cognate antigen is unknown. TCR beta libraries were prepared from cDNA with unique molecular identifiers. TCRdb called the PCR reads again in MiXCR, with one record for every CDR3 protein. The table shows about 540,000 distinct CDR3 sequences, with 30% to 40% occurring only once. This specimen comes from a study of post-analysis software for immune sequencing data. Study outcomes and limitations: Normalized Chao1 diversity in multiple sclerosis patients fell significantly below that of controls. Comparison of patients with controls showed five or six TRBV segments more frequent in patients, TRBV5-6, TRBV5-1 and TRBV20-1 among them.

J was trimmed by 7 bases and V by 1 base; bases with no gene match: 10. CDR1 SEHNR and CDR2 FQNEAQ come from the germline V gene (reference sequence). This CDR3 has 16 amino acids. This sequence joins TRBV7-9 and TRBJ2-7, with 10 bases identical to TRBD1. Specimen: blood. The receptor's source is a girl aged 2 to 17 with multiple sclerosis. CDR3 in DNA: TGTGCCAGCAGCTTAGGGGACAGGGGTAGGCCCCGAGAGCAGTACTTC. Translation: CASSLGDRGRPREQYF. The full variable domain, its missing parts supplied by reference TRBV7-9 and TRBJ2-7, is DTGVSQNPRHKITKRGQNVTFRCDPISEHNRLYWYRQTLGQGPEFLTYFQNEAQLEKSRLLSDRFSAERPKGSFSTLEIQRTEQGDSAMYLCASSLGDRGRPREQYFGPGTRLTVT.